This T cell receptor beta chain originates from a study of metastatic and nonmetastatic thyroid tumors. J lost 5 bases, V lost 1 base, and 1 base had no gene match. The CDR3 totals 14 residues. CDR1 and CDR2 (germline): SEHNR, FQNEAQ (reference sequence). No patient received treatment before thyroid surgery. TCRdb reanalyzed the PCR reads via MiXCR. Of 20,000 to 25,000 clones listed, approximately 40% are singletons. Study-level findings and limits: Significantly greater TCR beta diversity was reportedly found in malignant thyroid tumors than in benign nodules (in blood and tumor).

To note about this clone: Its antigen remains unidentified.

The source of this sequence is a male donor with papillary thyroid cancer or a benign thyroid nodule (not recorded which). Some clones in this sample may be carry-over from other donors' samples. The chain has TRBV7-9 and TRBJ1-2; 10 nucleotides line up with TRBD1. The sample was blood. CDR3 amino acids: CASSLGTGGYGYTF. The CDR3 coding sequence is TGTGCCAGCAGCTTAGGGACAGGGGGTTATGGCTACACCTTC.